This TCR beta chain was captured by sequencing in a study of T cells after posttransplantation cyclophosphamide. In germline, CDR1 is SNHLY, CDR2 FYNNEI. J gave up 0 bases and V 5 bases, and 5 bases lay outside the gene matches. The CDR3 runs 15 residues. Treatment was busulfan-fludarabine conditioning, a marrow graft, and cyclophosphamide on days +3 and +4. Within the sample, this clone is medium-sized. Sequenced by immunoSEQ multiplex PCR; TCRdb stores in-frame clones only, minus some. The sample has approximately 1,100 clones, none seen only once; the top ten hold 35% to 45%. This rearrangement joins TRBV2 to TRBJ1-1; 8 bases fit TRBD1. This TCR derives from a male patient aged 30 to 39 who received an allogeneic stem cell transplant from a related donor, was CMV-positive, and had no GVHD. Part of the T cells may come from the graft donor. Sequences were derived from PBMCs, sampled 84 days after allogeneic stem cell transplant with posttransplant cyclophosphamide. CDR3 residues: CASSRTGLMNTEAFF. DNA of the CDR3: TGTGCCAGCAGTCGGACAGGGCTTATGAACACTGAAGCTTTCTTT.